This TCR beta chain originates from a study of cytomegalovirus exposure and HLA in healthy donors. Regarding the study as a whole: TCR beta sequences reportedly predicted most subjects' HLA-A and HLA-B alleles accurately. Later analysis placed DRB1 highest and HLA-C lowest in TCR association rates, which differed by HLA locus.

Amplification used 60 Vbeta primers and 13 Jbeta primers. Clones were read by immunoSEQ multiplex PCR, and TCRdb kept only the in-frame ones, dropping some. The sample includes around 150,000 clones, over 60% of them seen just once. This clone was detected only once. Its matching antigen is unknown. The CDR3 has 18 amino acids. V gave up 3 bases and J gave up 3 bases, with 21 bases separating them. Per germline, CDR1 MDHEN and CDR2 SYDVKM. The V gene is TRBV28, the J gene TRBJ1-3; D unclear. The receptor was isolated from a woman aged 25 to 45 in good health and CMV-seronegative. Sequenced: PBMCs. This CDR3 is CASSFLQAQPTRGNTIYF. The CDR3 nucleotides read TGTGCCAGCAGTTTTTTGCAGGCCCAACCAACTCGTGGAAACACCATATATTTT.